Here is one T cell receptor beta chain with its context. There is no known antigen for this receptor. The sample holds no much larger clone one base away, and base qualities are not on file. Collaborating institutions collected whole blood in K2EDTA tubes following their own protocols. For TCRbeta analysis, collaborators shipped samples as frozen whole blood, isolated PBMCs, or DNA extracted from either of those sample types. This sample is drawn from a study of blood T cell repertoires in COVID-19 (dated by TCRdb to the early 2020s). Regarding the study in general: The collaborator samples originated in the United States, Italy and Spain and spanned the acute and convalescent phases of COVID-19. The dataset comprised deeply sampled blood TCRbeta repertoires from subjects exposed to, actively infected with, or recovered from COVID-19. A de-identified subject ID, COVID-19 status, age in years and sex were almost always included in the sample metadata. The samples were drawn from the first 160 participants of the ongoing ImmuneRACE study and from about 1,200 subjects provided by 6 global collaborators. Where available, HLA class I and class II types were taken from metadata supplied by the sample provider and were not determined by assay-based typing. The repertoires were released in a freely available public database intended as a resource for research on the immune response to SARS-CoV-2. The material from the prospective study consisted of cDNA or gDNA derived from T cells, B-cell-depleted T cells, or PBMCs. The paper's findings and limits, for the study overall: How much clinical and demographic metadata was included differed by source and by participant, and the metadata was provided uncurated.

V has 0 bases trimmed and J has 3 bases trimmed; junction bases matching no gene number 9. The germline V gene gives CDR1 as SNHLY and CDR2 as FYNNEI. The CDR3 sequence holds 17 residues, the cysteine and phenylalanine included. The CDR3 DNA has 51 bases and is translated from base 1. TCRbeta CDR3 regions were amplified from genomic DNA by means of the immunoSEQ Assay, a bias-controlled multiplex PCR. As for the original processing: The number of nucleated cells in each sample was estimated by amplification of reference gene primers within the assay. To quantify the absolute abundance of each unique TCRbeta CDR3 rearrangement, sequence reads were collapsed and filtered. For each sample, productive Simpson clonality was calculated as the square root of Simpson's diversity index across productive rearrangements. TCRdb took this table from immuneACCESS and kept in-frame rearrangements with V and J called. Such tables lack part of the clones; where checked against another copy, unresolved V genes explain under half of the gap, and the rest is unexplained. V, J and clone size were drawn from that table, and D and trimming were deduced from the DNA. Within this sample are approximately 170,000 clones, with approximately 87% of them counted one time only. The ten largest clones capture 4% of the sample.

The V and J segments used are TRBV2 and TRBJ2-7, and 9 junction bases match TRBD1. The source is a woman in her 70s with acute or convalescent COVID-19. Source material: peripheral blood. CDR3 sequence: CASSEAGQGSESYEQYF. The nucleotides are TGTGCCAGCAGTGAAGCGGGACAGGGCAGCGAAAGCTACGAGCAGTACTTC.